These T cell receptor beta chains were read from a single sample in a study of blood T cell repertoires in COVID-19. Clones were read by immunoSEQ multiplex PCR, and TCRdb kept only the in-frame ones, dropping some. Of a few hundred thousand clones in the sample, around 87% were seen once. Sequenced: PBMCs or T cells enriched from blood (not recorded which). The receptors shown here come from a man aged 40-55 years in a cohort exposed to, infected with or recovered from COVID-19 (not recorded which). The CDR3 runs from the conserved cysteine through the conserved F or W. D genes are given only for firm matches. Size values are once, few and many counts, or a class for expanded clones, and some rows have none.

j_call: TRBJ1-5
cdr3_length: 14
v_call: TRBV5-5
d_call: -
clone_size: -
cdr3_nt: TGTGCCAGCAGCTTGGACAGGGCCCTACAGCCCCAGCATTTT
cdr3_aa: CASSLDRALQPQHF

j_call: TRBJ2-6
cdr3_length: 15
v_call: TRBV28
d_call: -
clone_size: -
cdr3_nt: TGTGCCAGCAGCCAGGGGGGCTCTGGGGCCAACGTCCTGACTTTC
cdr3_aa: CASSQGGSGANVLTF

j_call: TRBJ1-2
cdr3_length: 15
v_call: TRBV5-8
d_call: -
clone_size: -
cdr3_nt: TGTGCCAGCAGCATCCTACAGACAGGAGTCTATGGCTACACCTTC
cdr3_aa: CASSILQTGVYGYTF

j_call: TRBJ2-1
cdr3_length: 14
v_call: TRBV19
d_call: TRBD2
clone_size: -
cdr3_nt: TGTGCCAGTAGTCTAGCGGGAGGGCCCTATGAGCAGTTCTTC
cdr3_aa: CASSLAGGPYEQFF

j_call: TRBJ1-5
cdr3_length: 14
v_call: TRBV7-2
d_call: -
clone_size: -
cdr3_nt: TGTGCCAGCAGCTTTGGGGCTGAGAATCAGCCCCAGCATTTT
cdr3_aa: CASSFGAENQPQHF

j_call: TRBJ1-1
cdr3_length: 13
v_call: TRBV7-8
d_call: -
clone_size: -
cdr3_nt: TGTGCCAGCAGCAGGCGTCAGGACACTGAAGCTTTCTTT
cdr3_aa: CASSRRQDTEAFF

j_call: TRBJ2-3
cdr3_length: 14
v_call: TRBV6-1
d_call: TRBD2
clone_size: -
cdr3_nt: TGTGCCAGCAGTGAAGTGGGGACTAGTGGTACGCAGTATTTT
cdr3_aa: CASSEVGTSGTQYF

j_call: TRBJ2-1
cdr3_length: 16
v_call: TRBV5-4
d_call: -
clone_size: once
cdr3_nt: TGTGCCAGCAGCTTGGGAGGTAGGGGCTCCTACAATGAGCAGTTCTTC
cdr3_aa: CASSLGGRGSYNEQFF

j_call: TRBJ1-2
cdr3_length: 15
v_call: TRBV12-5
d_call: TRBD1
clone_size: -
cdr3_nt: TGTGCTAGTGGTTTGGGGACAGGGAGAAACTATGGCTACACCTTC
cdr3_aa: CASGLGTGRNYGYTF

j_call: TRBJ2-7
cdr3_length: 16
v_call: TRBV15
d_call: -
clone_size: -
cdr3_nt: TGTGCCACCAGCCCCCGCTTTAGCACATCCTCCTACGAGCAGTACTTC
cdr3_aa: CATSPRFSTSSYEQYF

j_call: TRBJ2-7
cdr3_length: 14
v_call: TRBV6-5
d_call: -
clone_size: once
cdr3_nt: TGTGCCAGCAGGCCGGGACACCCTCCCTACGAGCAGTACTTC
cdr3_aa: CASRPGHPPYEQYF

j_call: TRBJ2-5
cdr3_length: 13
v_call: TRBV10-1
d_call: -
clone_size: -
cdr3_nt: TGCGCCAGCAGTGAGAGACAACGGGAGACCCAGTACTTC
cdr3_aa: CASSERQRETQYF

j_call: TRBJ2-5
cdr3_length: 15
v_call: TRBV20-1
d_call: TRBD2
clone_size: -
cdr3_nt: TGCAGTGCTAGTGAAGCAGCGGGGGGGCAAGAGACCCAGTACTTC
cdr3_aa: CSASEAAGGQETQYF

j_call: TRBJ2-5
cdr3_length: 15
v_call: TRBV27
d_call: TRBD2
clone_size: -
cdr3_nt: TGTGCCAGCAGCCTGGGACTAGCGGGAGACAAGACCCAGTACTTC
cdr3_aa: CASSLGLAGDKTQYF

j_call: TRBJ2-7
cdr3_length: 15
v_call: TRBV5-1
d_call: TRBD1
clone_size: once
cdr3_nt: TGCGCCAGCAGCTTGGAGCGACAGGGTACCAACGAGCAGTACTTC
cdr3_aa: CASSLERQGTNEQYF

j_call: TRBJ1-1
cdr3_length: 14
v_call: TRBV27
d_call: -
clone_size: -
cdr3_nt: TGTGCCAGCAGTTTAGCCAACATGAACACTGAAGCTTTCTTT
cdr3_aa: CASSLANMNTEAFF